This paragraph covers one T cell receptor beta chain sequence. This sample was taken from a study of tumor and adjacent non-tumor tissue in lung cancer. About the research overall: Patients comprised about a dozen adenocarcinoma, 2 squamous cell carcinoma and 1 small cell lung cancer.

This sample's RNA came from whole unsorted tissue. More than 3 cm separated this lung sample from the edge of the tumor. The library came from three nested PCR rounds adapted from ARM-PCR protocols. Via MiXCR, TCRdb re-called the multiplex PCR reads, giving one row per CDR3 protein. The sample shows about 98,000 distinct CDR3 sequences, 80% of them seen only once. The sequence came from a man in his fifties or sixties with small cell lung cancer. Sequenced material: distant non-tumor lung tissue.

CDR3 bases: TGCAGTGCTAGAGTTACTAGCGGGAGGCACTATAGTACAGATACGCAGTATTTT. Translating it yields CSARVTSGRHYSTDTQYF. V and J are TRBV20-1 and TRBJ2-3; TRBD2 aligns across 12 bases. Germline CDR1 and CDR2: DFQATT and SNEGSKA (reference sequence). V shed 1 base and J 3 bases; nucleotides not matched to a gene: 11. The CDR3 is 18 residues long.